A selection of T cell receptor beta chains follows, all from one sample in a study of blood T cell repertoires in COVID-19. Profiling relied on immunoSEQ multiplex PCR, and the TCRdb table lists in-frame clones only, not all of them. The sample records roughly 120,000 clones, about 85% being singletons. Sequenced sample: peripheral blood. The receptors were gathered from a man aged 65-85 years with acute or convalescent COVID-19. CDR3s include the opening cysteine and the closing phenylalanine or tryptophan. D genes are given only for firm matches. Clone sizes are given selectively: once, few, many, or a class where the clone is expanded.

j_call d_call clone_size v_call cdr3_length cdr3_nt cdr3_aa
TRBJ2-7 TRBD1 . TRBV5-1 17 TGCGCCAGCAGCACCGGGACAGGGGGTTATAGCTCCTACGAGCAGTACTTC CASSTGTGGYSSYEQYF
TRBJ2-7 . . TRBV7-9 13 TGTGCCAGCAGCCCACAGGAGTCCTACGAGCAGTACTTC CASSPQESYEQYF
TRBJ2-1 TRBD2 . TRBV7-3 17 TGTGCCAGCAGCTTAACCGGGACTAGCGGGGGAGGTGGTGAGCAGTTCTTC CASSLTGTSGGGGEQFF
TRBJ1-1 TRBD1 . TRBV6-4 13 TGTGCCAGCAGAGCCCAGGGGGACACTGAAGCTTTCTTT CASRAQGDTEAFF
TRBJ2-3 . . TRBV19 16 TGTGCCAGTAGTATAGGATCTACGACAGCCACAGATACGCAGTATTTT CASSIGSTTATDTQYF
TRBJ2-7 TRBD2 . TRBV7-2 14 TGTGCCAGCAGCCTGACTAGCGCCTCCTACGAGCAGTACTTC CASSLTSASYEQYF
TRBJ2-2 . . TRBV11-2 14 TGTGCCAGCAGCCCACAAGCGAACACCGGGGAGCTGTTTTTT CASSPQANTGELFF
TRBJ2-2 TRBD2 . TRBV24-1 18 TGTGCCACCAGTGAGGCGACATTGGGAGGGACGGACACCGGGGAGCTGTTTTTT CATSEATLGGTDTGELFF
TRBJ2-5 TRBD1 . TRBV7-7 17 TGTGCTAGCAGCTTAGGTCGCCGGGACAGGGGGCAAGAGACCCAGTACTTC CASSLGRRDRGQETQYF
TRBJ1-1 . few TRBV2 16 TGTGCCAGCACCGAGGGAGGGGGATGGATGAACACTGAAGCTTTCTTT CASTEGGGWMNTEAFF
TRBJ2-7 TRBD2 . TRBV2 15 TGTGCCAGCACGAGCGAAGCGGGGGGTTCCTACGAGCAGTACTTC CASTSEAGGSYEQYF
TRBJ1-4 . . TRBV11-2 15 TGTGCCAGCAGCCCTCAAACAGGGCTTAATGAAAAACTGTTTTTT CASSPQTGLNEKLFF
TRBJ2-5 . once TRBV20-1 11 TGCAGTGGCCTTCTACCTGAGACCCAGTACTTC CSGLLPETQYF
TRBJ2-7 . . TRBV27 15 TGTGCCAGCAGTTTTTACGGATATGAGGCCTACGAGCAGTACTTC CASSFYGYEAYEQYF
TRBJ2-1 TRBD1 . TRBV5-1 15 TGCGCCAGCAGCTTGGTACAGGGGGTTGACAATGAGCAGTTCTTC CASSLVQGVDNEQFF
TRBJ1-3 . . TRBV3-1/TRBV3-2 15 TGTGCCAGCAGCCTTGGGACGGGACAACGAAACACCATATATTTT CASSLGTGQRNTIYF
TRBJ1-6 . . TRBV28 16 TGTGCCAGCAGTTTAGCAGGGGTCTCCTATAATTCACCCCTCCACTTT CASSLAGVSYNSPLHF
TRBJ2-5 TRBD2 . TRBV9 14 TGTGCCAGCAGCGTAGGACTAGCGGGGGAGACCCAGTACTTC CASSVGLAGETQYF